This entry features one T cell receptor (beta chain) sequence. What it binds is unknown. Using immunoSEQ multiplex PCR, the repertoire was profiled, and TCRdb retains in-frame clones only, with some absent. Of 100,000 or so clones listed, approximately 90% are singletons. These data are taken from a study of graft-versus-host responses after intestinal transplantation. Study summary: Multivisceral, liver-intestinal, or isolated intestinal transplants were received by the recipients. Recipients across the board were started on anti-thymocyte globulin induction, then kept on tacrolimus and steroids for roughly 3 years.

Study conclusions and caveats: Patients who carried graft-donor T cell macrochimerism also had high graft-versus-host to host-versus-graft clonal ratios in their allografts. Researchers found GvH clones in recipient marrow, and some showed up first in ileum or blood.

Germline CDR1 reads MNHNY; CDR2 reads SVGAGI (reference sequence). This CDR3 has 16 residues. J gave up 0 bases and V 2 bases, and 4 bases lay outside the gene matches. V is TRBV6-6 and J is TRBJ2-5, with 9 positions matching TRBD2. This sequence originates from a human donor who received an intestinal transplant. This material consisted of unstimulated CD4+ T cells sorted from spleen or lymph node cells, taken before intestinal transplant. The CDR3 loop reads CASSYGLAGYQETQYF. CDR3 sequence (DNA): TGTGCCAGCAGTTACGGGCTAGCGGGGTACCAAGAGACCCAGTACTTC.